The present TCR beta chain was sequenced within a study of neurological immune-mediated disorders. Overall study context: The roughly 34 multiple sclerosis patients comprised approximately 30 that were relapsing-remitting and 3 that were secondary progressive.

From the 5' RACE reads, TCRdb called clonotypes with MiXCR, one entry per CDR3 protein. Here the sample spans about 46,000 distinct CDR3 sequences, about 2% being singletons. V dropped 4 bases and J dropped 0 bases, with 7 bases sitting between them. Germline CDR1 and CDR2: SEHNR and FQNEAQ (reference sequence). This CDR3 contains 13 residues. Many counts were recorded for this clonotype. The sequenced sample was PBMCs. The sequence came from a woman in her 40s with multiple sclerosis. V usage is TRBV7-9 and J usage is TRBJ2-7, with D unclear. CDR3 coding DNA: TGTGCCAGCAGCTCCCCCAACTCCTACGAGCAGTACTTC. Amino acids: CASSSPNSYEQYF.